These T cell receptor beta chains were read from a single sample in a study of monozygotic twins with inflammatory bowel disease. TCRdb reprocessed the 5' RACE reads; each CDR3 protein has one entry and no DNA is given. Recorded for this sample: fewer than 350,000 distinct CDR3 sequences. Sequencing was carried out using blood. The source is a human donor with ulcerative colitis or Crohn's disease, or a healthy co-twin of an affected twin (not recorded which). Each CDR3 is given with its conserved first and last residue.

CDR3aa: CSVGSAGDTQYF
j_gene: TRBJ2-3
v_gene: TRBV29-1

CDR3aa: CASSQETSGRAFLQETQYF
j_gene: TRBJ2-5
v_gene: TRBV4-1

CDR3aa: CASSLVIRDITPLHF
j_gene: TRBJ1-6
v_gene: TRBV28

CDR3aa: CASSISRTLDRADQYF
j_gene: TRBJ2-5
v_gene: TRBV12-3/TRBV12-4

CDR3aa: CASSVVPSGGDLGSYNEQFF
j_gene: TRBJ2-1
v_gene: TRBV9

CDR3aa: CASRSLEGARGNIQYF
j_gene: TRBJ2-4
v_gene: TRBV28

CDR3aa: CASSWPGTKNIQYF
j_gene: TRBJ2-4
v_gene: TRBV5-4

CDR3aa: CASSLGQGRNSPLHF
j_gene: TRBJ1-6
v_gene: TRBV5-4

CDR3aa: CSAGTGSRQETQYF
j_gene: TRBJ2-5
v_gene: TRBV20-1

CDR3aa: CASSWVSGVETQYF
j_gene: TRBJ2-5
v_gene: TRBV5-1

CDR3aa: CASSRDRGHNGYTF
j_gene: TRBJ1-2
v_gene: TRBV12-3/TRBV12-4

CDR3aa: CASTPSGNTIYF
j_gene: TRBJ1-3
v_gene: TRBV28

CDR3aa: CSASYMYQETQYF
j_gene: TRBJ2-5
v_gene: TRBV20-1

CDR3aa: CASSESGAAGNTIYF
j_gene: TRBJ1-3
v_gene: TRBV6-1

CDR3aa: CASSQGGIHYSADTQYF
j_gene: TRBJ2-3
v_gene: TRBV4-1

CDR3aa: CASSSGQSYGNEQFF
j_gene: TRBJ2-1
v_gene: TRBV7-9

CDR3aa: CASRTVNTEAFF
j_gene: TRBJ1-1
v_gene: TRBV5-1

CDR3aa: CASSEPSGGGNEQFF
j_gene: TRBJ2-1
v_gene: TRBV10-2

CDR3aa: CASSPRLPVDTEAFF
j_gene: TRBJ1-1
v_gene: TRBV7-9

CDR3aa: CAIRTGSTDTQYF
j_gene: TRBJ2-3
v_gene: TRBV10-3

CDR3aa: CASSQYTGELFF
j_gene: TRBJ2-2
v_gene: TRBV12-3/TRBV12-4

CDR3aa: CASSHLLPGTDFNTEAFF
j_gene: TRBJ1-1
v_gene: TRBV18

CDR3aa: CASKGPSGETQYF
j_gene: TRBJ2-5
v_gene: TRBV6-6

CDR3aa: CSASFGGNTEAFF
j_gene: TRBJ1-1
v_gene: TRBV20-1

CDR3aa: CASSTGLMNYGYTF
j_gene: TRBJ1-2
v_gene: TRBV18

CDR3aa: CASRPRGEGTDTQYF
j_gene: TRBJ2-3
v_gene: TRBV3-1

CDR3aa: CASTTKIHSPLHF
j_gene: TRBJ1-6
v_gene: TRBV2

CDR3aa: CSARTGSYGYTF
j_gene: TRBJ1-2
v_gene: TRBV20-1

CDR3aa: CSARGSGEVDTQYF
j_gene: TRBJ2-3
v_gene: TRBV20-1

CDR3aa: CASRPRGGTDNEQFF
j_gene: TRBJ2-1
v_gene: TRBV5-6

CDR3aa: CASSVEGRNTGELFF
j_gene: TRBJ2-2
v_gene: TRBV9

CDR3aa: CASSLGTANYGYTF
j_gene: TRBJ1-2
v_gene: TRBV5-1

CDR3aa: CASSLRGLGSNQPQHF
j_gene: TRBJ1-5
v_gene: TRBV7-8

CDR3aa: CATSREGSGYTDTQYF
j_gene: TRBJ2-3
v_gene: TRBV15

CDR3aa: CASSYRDRGAGMYGYTF
j_gene: TRBJ1-2
v_gene: TRBV28

CDR3aa: CSARNSGTGGSYNSPLHF
j_gene: TRBJ1-6
v_gene: TRBV20-1

CDR3aa: CASRQGGTQTQYF
j_gene: TRBJ2-5
v_gene: TRBV5-8

CDR3aa: CAWMEGGYGYTF
j_gene: TRBJ1-2
v_gene: TRBV30

CDR3aa: CASSLNYNEQFF
j_gene: TRBJ2-1
v_gene: TRBV5-1

CDR3aa: CAITPKQGGEAFF
j_gene: TRBJ1-1
v_gene: TRBV10-3

CDR3aa: CASRATGSNQPQHF
j_gene: TRBJ1-5
v_gene: TRBV5-1

CDR3aa: CASSHHGQGNQPQHF
j_gene: TRBJ1-5
v_gene: TRBV4-1

CDR3aa: CSAGDRVFGDTQYF
j_gene: TRBJ2-3
v_gene: TRBV20-1

CDR3aa: CASSLRDRVNTGELFF
j_gene: TRBJ2-2
v_gene: TRBV28

CDR3aa: CASSQASPGLGTDTQYF
j_gene: TRBJ2-3
v_gene: TRBV4-2

CDR3aa: CASQGQEPNGYTF
j_gene: TRBJ1-2
v_gene: TRBV28

CDR3aa: CASSLRTGGNTGELFF
j_gene: TRBJ2-2
v_gene: TRBV4-1

CDR3aa: CASSYGRAPQETQYF
j_gene: TRBJ2-5
v_gene: TRBV6-5

CDR3aa: CASSSMEQISPVESYNEQFF
j_gene: TRBJ2-1
v_gene: TRBV4-3

CDR3aa: CSAPGRSNSPLHF
j_gene: TRBJ1-6
v_gene: TRBV20-1

CDR3aa: CASSVFPGLADTGELFF
j_gene: TRBJ2-2
v_gene: TRBV9

CDR3aa: CASSLEATGEDYGYTF
j_gene: TRBJ1-2
v_gene: TRBV7-8

CDR3aa: CASSEGETDTQYF
j_gene: TRBJ2-3
v_gene: TRBV7-9

CDR3aa: CASSSDRINTEAFF
j_gene: TRBJ1-1
v_gene: TRBV7-2

CDR3aa: CASSPSLNVGLENIQYF
j_gene: TRBJ2-4
v_gene: TRBV27

CDR3aa: CSACDRANSYEQYF
j_gene: TRBJ2-7
v_gene: TRBV29-1

CDR3aa: CASSQPGQGMGNTIYF
j_gene: TRBJ1-3
v_gene: TRBV4-1

CDR3aa: CASSGGNSGDQETQYF
j_gene: TRBJ2-5
v_gene: TRBV5-1

CDR3aa: CASSQEGVQKKTQYF
j_gene: TRBJ2-5
v_gene: TRBV3-1